This TCR beta chain comes out of a study of blood T cell repertoires in COVID-19. This clone was seen a handful of times. Additional DNA sequences in this sample encode the identical CDR3. TCRdb's copy holds only in-frame clones and misses some; the assay was immunoSEQ multiplex PCR. The sample shows 30,000 to 50,000 clones, about 80% of them seen only once. The sequenced sample consisted of peripheral blood. The clonotype originates from a man aged 80 or over with active or convalescent COVID-19.

The CDR3, as DNA: TGCGCCAGCAGCCAAGGACTAGCGGCGAACACCGGGGAGCTGTTTTTT. Encoded protein: CASSQGLAANTGELFF. V and J are TRBV4-3 and TRBJ2-2, with 9 bases aligning to TRBD2. V gave up 1 base and J gave up 0 bases; unmatched junction bases: 0. The CDR3 covers 16 residues. Germline assignment: CDR1 LGHNA and CDR2 YSLEER.